Listed below are T cell receptor beta chains from one sample, sequenced in a study of technical replicates of blood from a few donors. Repertoires were generated with immunoSEQ multiplex PCR, while TCRdb's copy carries only in-frame clones and drops some. The sample has 80,000 to 100,000 clones, 96% seen once; the top ten hold about 0.39%. Sequencing used T cells isolated from PBMCs. The receptors derive from a human donor in good health. Each CDR3 is given with its conserved first and last residue. Each record gives: D gene, J gene, V gene, clone size, CDR3 protein, CDR3 DNA. The D gene is left open where the match is weak. Clone size is stated in some rows and not others, as once, few, many or a class when expanded.

>.|TRBJ1-3|TRBV7-9|once
CASSPGRGTGNTIYF
TGTGCCAGCAGCCCCGGGCGGGGGACTGGAAACACCATATATTTT
>TRBD1|TRBJ2-7|TRBV28|.
CASRGQGTPEQYF
TGTGCCAGCAGGGGACAGGGTACCCCCGAGCAGTACTTC
>.|TRBJ2-7|TRBV28|.
CAISKRSYEQYF
TGTGCCATCAGTAAGCGGAGCTACGAGCAGTACTTC
>TRBD1|TRBJ2-7|TRBV4-1|.
CASSQDLQGAQEQYF
TGCGCCAGCAGCCAAGACTTACAGGGGGCACAAGAGCAGTACTTC
>.|TRBJ2-7|TRBV10-2|.
CASSAGHEQYF
TGCGCCAGCAGCGCAGGCCACGAGCAGTACTTC
>.|TRBJ1-4|TRBV13|.
CATSKTGLGEKLFF
TGTGCCACCTCGAAAACGGGACTTGGTGAAAAACTGTTTTTT
>.|TRBJ2-7|TRBV2|.
CASSAQGVYEQYF
TGTGCCAGCAGTGCACAGGGAGTGTACGAGCAGTACTTC
>.|TRBJ2-7|TRBV28|.
CASSTHRAMYEQYF
TGTGCCAGCAGTACCCACAGAGCAATGTACGAGCAGTACTTC
>.|TRBJ1-3|TRBV21-1|.
CASSKKEPRNTIYF
TGTGCCAGCAGCAAAAAAGAGCCACGAAACACCATATATTTT
>.|TRBJ1-2|TRBV10-3|once
CAIPGGELGYGYTF
TGTGCCATCCCGGGAGGGGAACTGGGCTATGGCTACACCTTC
>.|TRBJ2-7|TRBV18|.
CASSVAYSVGYEQYF
TGTGCCAGCTCAGTGGCTTACAGTGTAGGCTACGAGCAGTACTTC
>TRBD2|TRBJ2-1|TRBV7-2|.
CASSWGLAGGPGNEQFF
TGTGCCAGCAGCTGGGGACTAGCGGGAGGGCCTGGAAATGAGCAGTTCTTC
>.|TRBJ2-1|TRBV19|.
CASTPAPNSYNEQFF
TGTGCCAGTACCCCAGCGCCCAACTCCTACAATGAGCAGTTCTTC
>.|TRBJ1-1|TRBV19|.
CASSQNQGFGAFF
TGTGCCAGTAGTCAAAACCAGGGATTTGGAGCTTTCTTT
>TRBD1|TRBJ2-2|TRBV14|.
CASSLRTGDSGELFF
TGTGCCAGCAGCCTTAGGACAGGGGACTCCGGGGAGCTGTTTTTT
>.|TRBJ2-3|TRBV5-1|.
CASSLDRVSTDTQYF
TGCGCCAGCAGCTTGGACAGGGTTAGCACAGATACGCAGTATTTT
>.|TRBJ1-1|TRBV6-1|.
CASSLGAGMNTEAFF
TGTGCCAGCAGTTTGGGGGCAGGCATGAACACTGAAGCTTTCTTT
>TRBD1|TRBJ2-5|TRBV27|.
CASSPGQQGETQYF
TGTGCCAGCAGTCCGGGACAGCAGGGAGAGACCCAGTACTTC
>.|TRBJ2-7|TRBV27|.
CASRHGALYEQYF
TGTGCCAGCAGACATGGGGCTCTCTACGAGCAGTACTTC
>.|TRBJ2-7|TRBV12-5|.
CASGLDVGGGHEQYF
TGTGCTAGTGGTTTGGACGTAGGGGGGGGTCACGAGCAGTACTTC
>.|TRBJ2-1|TRBV29-1|.
CSVSTPNEQFF
TGCAGCGTGAGCACTCCCAATGAGCAGTTCTTC
>.|TRBJ2-1|TRBV19|.
CASSLGLATYNEQFF
TGTGCCAGTAGCCTGGGTCTAGCGACCTACAATGAGCAGTTCTTC
>TRBD1|TRBJ2-5|TRBV5-4|once
CASSFKQGGETQYF
TGTGCCAGCAGCTTCAAACAGGGGGGAGAGACCCAGTACTTC
>.|TRBJ1-2|TRBV27|.
CASSSYSTINYGYTF
TGTGCCAGCAGTTCCTATTCAACTATTAACTATGGCTACACCTTC
>TRBD1|TRBJ1-4|TRBV5-5|.
CASSNPGQANEKLFF
TGTGCCAGCAGCAACCCGGGACAGGCTAATGAAAAACTGTTTTTT
>.|TRBJ2-5|TRBV28|.
CASSPSRGKVETQYF
TGTGCCAGCAGTCCCAGCCGAGGGAAGGTAGAGACCCAGTACTTC
>TRBD2|TRBJ2-1|TRBV11-2|.
CASSLDLGTNNEQFF
TGTGCCAGCAGCTTAGATCTTGGGACTAATAATGAGCAGTTCTTC
>.|TRBJ2-7|TRBV7-3|.
CAPLIGDEQYF
TGTGCCCCCCTTATCGGGGACGAGCAGTACTTC
>.|TRBJ2-7|TRBV30|.
CAWSVGQGSDEQYF
TGTGCCTGGAGTGTAGGGCAGGGGAGCGACGAGCAGTACTTC
>.|TRBJ2-3|TRBV10-3|.
CAISDMTSTDTQYF
TGTGCCATCAGTGACATGACTAGCACAGATACGCAGTATTTT
>.|TRBJ2-1|TRBV5-1|.
CASSFGAATVF
TGCGCCAGCAGCTTTGGGGCGGCGACGGTCTTC
>.|TRBJ2-2|TRBV2|.
CASSEARNTGELFF
TGTGCCAGCAGTGAGGCAAGGAACACCGGGGAGCTGTTTTTT
>.|TRBJ2-1|TRBV4-1|.
CASSSYNIEVFF
TGCGCCAGCAGTTCCTATAATATAGAGGTGTTCTTC
>.|TRBJ1-1|TRBV6-5|.
CASSSGGTEAFF
TGTGCCAGCAGTTCCGGGGGCACTGAAGCTTTCTTT
>.|TRBJ1-1|TRBV19|.
CASSIGGVSMSTEAFF
TGTGCCAGTAGTATAGGGGGGGTGAGCATGAGCACTGAAGCTTTCTTT
>.|TRBJ2-1|TRBV11-2|.
CASSLRAGSYNEQFF
TGTGCCAGCAGCTTAAGAGCGGGCTCCTACAATGAGCAGTTCTTC
>.|TRBJ1-5|TRBV18|.
CASSPLSDPGNQPQHF
TGTGCCAGCTCACCACTTTCTGATCCGGGTAATCAGCCCCAGCATTTT
>TRBD2|TRBJ2-5|TRBV7-9|.
CASSLVAGVGKRIQETQYF
TGTGCCAGCAGCTTAGTAGCGGGGGTGGGGAAACGGATCCAAGAGACCCAGTACTTC
>TRBD1|TRBJ2-2|TRBV13|.
CASRKQGTGELFF
TGTGCCAGCAGGAAACAGGGGACCGGGGAGCTGTTTTTT
>TRBD2|TRBJ2-7|TRBV19|once
CASSIVAGVTFEQYF
TGTGCCAGTAGTATAGTTGCGGGAGTTACGTTCGAGCAGTACTTC
>TRBD1|TRBJ1-2|TRBV7-3|.
CASSPTGGNYGYTF
TGTGCCAGCAGCCCGACAGGGGGGAACTATGGCTACACCTTC
>TRBD1|TRBJ1-2|TRBV30|.
CAWGPGQGSGYTF
TGTGCCTGGGGCCCGGGACAGGGAAGTGGCTACACCTTC
>TRBD1|TRBJ2-1|TRBV11-1|.
CASSHKDRGSNEQFF
TGTGCCAGCAGCCATAAGGACAGGGGGAGCAATGAGCAGTTCTTC
>.|TRBJ1-1|TRBV28|.
CASSLTQGWAFF
TGTGCCAGCAGTTTAACCCAGGGTTGGGCTTTCTTT
>.|TRBJ2-6|TRBV5-5|once
CASSSPLSGANVLTF
TGTGCCAGCAGCTCCCCCCTCTCTGGGGCCAACGTCCTGACTTTC
>TRBD2|TRBJ2-7|TRBV13|.
CASSTSGLAGSEQYF
TGTGCCAGCAGCACCTCGGGACTAGCGGGATCCGAGCAGTACTTC
>TRBD1|TRBJ2-1|TRBV27|.
CASKGSPTGGSYNEQFF
TGTGCCAGCAAGGGTTCCCCCACAGGGGGCTCCTACAATGAGCAGTTCTTC
>TRBD2|TRBJ2-7|TRBV28|.
CASSKLALSYEQYF
TGTGCCAGCAGTAAACTAGCGTTATCCTACGAGCAGTACTTC
>TRBD1|TRBJ1-2|TRBV18|.
CASSPQTGGDYGYTF
TGTGCCAGCTCACCGCAGACAGGGGGCGACTATGGCTACACCTTC
>.|TRBJ2-7|TRBV27|once
CASSPSVYSYEQYF
TGTGCCAGCAGTCCCTCCGTGTACTCCTACGAGCAGTACTTC
>.|TRBJ2-3|TRBV12-5|.
CASGSQRQGREGTQYF
TGTGCTAGTGGTTCTCAAAGACAGGGGCGGGAGGGTACGCAGTATTTT
>TRBD1|TRBJ1-1|TRBV27|once
CASSSGQGGWTEAFF
TGTGCCAGCAGTTCTGGACAGGGGGGTTGGACTGAAGCTTTCTTT
>.|TRBJ2-2|TRBV28|.
CASSLSGTGELFF
TGTGCCAGCAGTTTATCCGGCACCGGGGAGCTGTTTTTT
>TRBD1|TRBJ2-7|TRBV9|.
CASSVEGTGVIEQYF
TGTGCCAGCAGCGTAGAAGGGACAGGGGTTATTGAGCAGTACTTC
>.|TRBJ1-1|TRBV7-6|.
CASSVDGQPNTEAFF
TGTGCCAGCAGCGTAGATGGGCAGCCGAACACTGAAGCTTTCTTT
>.|TRBJ2-7|TRBV10-3|.
CAISDLAFSYEQYF
TGTGCCATCAGTGATTTAGCTTTCTCCTACGAGCAGTACTTC
>TRBD2|TRBJ2-1|TRBV11-3|.
CASSLVGTSGPWFF
TGTGCCAGCAGCTTAGTCGGGACTAGCGGCCCATGGTTCTTC
>TRBD1|TRBJ1-1|TRBV7-9|.
CASSSADRLAFF
TGTGCCAGCAGCTCCGCGGACAGGTTAGCTTTCTTT